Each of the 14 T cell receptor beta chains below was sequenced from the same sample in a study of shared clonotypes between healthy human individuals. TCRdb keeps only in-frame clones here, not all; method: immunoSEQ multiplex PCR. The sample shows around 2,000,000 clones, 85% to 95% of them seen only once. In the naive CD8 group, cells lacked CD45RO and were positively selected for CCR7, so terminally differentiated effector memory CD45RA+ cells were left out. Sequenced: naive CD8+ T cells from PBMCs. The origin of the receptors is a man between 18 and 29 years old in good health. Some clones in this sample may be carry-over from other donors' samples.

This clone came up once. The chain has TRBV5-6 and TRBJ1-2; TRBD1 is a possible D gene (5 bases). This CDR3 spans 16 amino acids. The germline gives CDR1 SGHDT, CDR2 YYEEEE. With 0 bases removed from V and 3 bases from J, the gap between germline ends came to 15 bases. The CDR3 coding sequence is TGTGCCAGCAGCTTGGGTTCAGGGATCATGGACTATGGCTACACCTTC. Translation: CASSLGSGIMDYGYTF.

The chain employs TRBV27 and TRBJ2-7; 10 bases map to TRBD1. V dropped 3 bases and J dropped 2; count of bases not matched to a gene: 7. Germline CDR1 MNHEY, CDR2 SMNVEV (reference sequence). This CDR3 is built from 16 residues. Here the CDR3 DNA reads TGTGCCAGCAGTTTTGGGACAGGGGAAGAGACCTACGAGCAGTACTTC. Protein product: CASSFGTGEETYEQYF.

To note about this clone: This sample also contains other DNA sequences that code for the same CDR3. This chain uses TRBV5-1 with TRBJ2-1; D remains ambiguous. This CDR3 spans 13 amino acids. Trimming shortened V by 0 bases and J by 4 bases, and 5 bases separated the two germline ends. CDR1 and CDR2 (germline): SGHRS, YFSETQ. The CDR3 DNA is TGCGCCAGCAGCTTGGCTGTTTACAATGAGCAGTTCTTC. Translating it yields CASSLAVYNEQFF. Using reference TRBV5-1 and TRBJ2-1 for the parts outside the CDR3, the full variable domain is KAGVTQTPRYLIKTRGQQVTLSCSPISGHRSVSWYQQTPGQGLQFLFEYFSETQRNKGNFPGRFSGRQFSNSRSEMNVSTLELGDSALYLCASSLAVYNEQFFGPGTRLTVL.

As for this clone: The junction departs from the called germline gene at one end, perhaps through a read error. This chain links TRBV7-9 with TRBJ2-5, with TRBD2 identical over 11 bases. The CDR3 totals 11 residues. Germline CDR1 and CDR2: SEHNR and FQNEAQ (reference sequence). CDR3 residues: CASSRGLAVDF. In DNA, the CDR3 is TGTGCCAGCAGCCGGGGACTAGCGGTGGACTTC.

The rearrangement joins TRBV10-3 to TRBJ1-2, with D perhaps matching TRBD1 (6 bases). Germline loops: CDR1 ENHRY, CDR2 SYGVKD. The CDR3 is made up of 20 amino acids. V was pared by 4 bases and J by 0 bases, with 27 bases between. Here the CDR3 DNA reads TGTGCCATCAGTGCCGCCGATACAGGGAAAGATGCGGTGGCTAACTATGGCTACACCTTC. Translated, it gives CAISAADTGKDAVANYGYTF.

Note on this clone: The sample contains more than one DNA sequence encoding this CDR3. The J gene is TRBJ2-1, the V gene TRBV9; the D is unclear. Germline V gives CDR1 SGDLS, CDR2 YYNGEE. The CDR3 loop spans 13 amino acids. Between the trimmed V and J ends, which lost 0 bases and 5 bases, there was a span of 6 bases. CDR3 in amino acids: CASSVGIHNEQFF. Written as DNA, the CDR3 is TGTGCCAGCAGCGTAGGTATCCACAATGAGCAGTTCTTC.

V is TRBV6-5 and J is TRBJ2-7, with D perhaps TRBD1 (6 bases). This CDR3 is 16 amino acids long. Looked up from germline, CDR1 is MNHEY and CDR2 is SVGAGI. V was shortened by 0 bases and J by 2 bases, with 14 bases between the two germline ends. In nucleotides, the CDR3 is TGTGCCAGCAGTTACTCAACGGGACACCGAGCCTACGAGCAGTACTTC. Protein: CASSYSTGHRAYEQYF.

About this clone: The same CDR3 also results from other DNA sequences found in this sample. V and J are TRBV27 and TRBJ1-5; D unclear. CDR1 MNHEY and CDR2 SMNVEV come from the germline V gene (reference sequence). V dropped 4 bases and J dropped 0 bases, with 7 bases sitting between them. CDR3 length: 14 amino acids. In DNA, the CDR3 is TGTGCCAGCAGTTCCGGATATAGCAATCAGCCCCAGCATTTT. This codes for CASSSGYSNQPQHF.

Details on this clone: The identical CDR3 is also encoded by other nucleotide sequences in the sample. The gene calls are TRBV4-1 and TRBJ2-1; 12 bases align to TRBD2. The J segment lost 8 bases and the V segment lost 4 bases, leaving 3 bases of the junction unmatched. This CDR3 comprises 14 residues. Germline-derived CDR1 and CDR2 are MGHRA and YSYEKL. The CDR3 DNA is TGCGCCAGCAGCCGTCTAGCGGGAGGGGATGAGCAGTTCTTC. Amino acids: CASSRLAGGDEQFF.

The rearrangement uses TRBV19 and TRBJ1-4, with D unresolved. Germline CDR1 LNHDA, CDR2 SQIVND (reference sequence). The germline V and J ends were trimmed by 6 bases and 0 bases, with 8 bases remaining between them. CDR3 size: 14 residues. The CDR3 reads CASSLVATNEKLFF. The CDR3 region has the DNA TGTGCCAGTAGCCTGGTTGCAACTAATGAAAAACTGTTTTTT.

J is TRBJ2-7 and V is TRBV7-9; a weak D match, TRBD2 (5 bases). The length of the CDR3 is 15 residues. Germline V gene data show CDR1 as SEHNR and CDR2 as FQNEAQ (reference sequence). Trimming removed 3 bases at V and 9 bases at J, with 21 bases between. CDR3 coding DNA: TGTGCCAGCAGCTTTTCCCCGGAACCTACTCGGGGGCAGTACTTC. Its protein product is CASSFSPEPTRGQYF.

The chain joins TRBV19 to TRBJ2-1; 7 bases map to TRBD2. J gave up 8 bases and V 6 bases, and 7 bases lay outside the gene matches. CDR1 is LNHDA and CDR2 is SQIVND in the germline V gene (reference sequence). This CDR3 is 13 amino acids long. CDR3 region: CASSAGVGYEQFF. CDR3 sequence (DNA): TGTGCCAGTAGCGCGGGAGTTGGCTATGAGCAGTTCTTC.

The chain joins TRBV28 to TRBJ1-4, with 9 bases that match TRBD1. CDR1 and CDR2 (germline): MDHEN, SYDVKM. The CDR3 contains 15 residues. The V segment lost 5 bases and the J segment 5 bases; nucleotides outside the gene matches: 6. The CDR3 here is CASSPNRGRNEKLFF. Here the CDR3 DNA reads TGTGCCAGCAGTCCTAACAGGGGGCGAAATGAAAAACTGTTTTTT.

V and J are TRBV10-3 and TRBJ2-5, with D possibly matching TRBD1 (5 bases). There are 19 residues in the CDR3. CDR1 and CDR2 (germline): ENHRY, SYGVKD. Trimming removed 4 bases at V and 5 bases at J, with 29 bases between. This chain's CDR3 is CAISGGLNVVTALEETQYF. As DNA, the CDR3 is TGTGCCATCAGTGGGGGCCTTAACGTAGTGACAGCCCTGGAGGAGACCCAGTACTTC.